Following are 2 T cell receptor beta chains from one sample sequenced in a study of CDR3 diversity in severe acne. TCRdb redid the calling of the PCR reads with MiXCR, one entry per CDR3 protein. Here the sample spans some 84,000 distinct CDR3 sequences, 45% to 55% being singletons. Sequenced input: blood. These receptors came from a male donor in good health, without acne.

The rearrangement links TRBV10-1 to TRBJ2-5, with TRBD1 identical over 8 bases. V lost 2 bases to trimming and J lost 4 bases; unmatched junction nucleotides: 6. Germline V gene data show CDR1 as WNHNN and CDR2 as SYGVQD (reference sequence). CDR3 length: 15 residues. CDR3 coding DNA: TGCGCCAGCAGTGAGGGGTCAGGGGGCGGAGAGACCCAGTACTTC. This codes for CASSEGSGGGETQYF.

J is TRBJ1-5 and V is TRBV30; D gene uncertain. The CDR3 consists of 14 residues. Trimming cost V 2 bases and J 4 bases, with 12 bases left between them. Germline V gene lookup returns CDR1 GTSNPN and CDR2 SVGIG (reference sequence). CDR3 sequence (DNA): TGTGCCTGGAGTACGGGGTCCATGAATCAGCCCCAGCATTTT. It specifies CAWSTGSMNQPQHF.